This T cell receptor (beta chain) emerged from a study of blood T cell repertoires in COVID-19. In the study overall: PBMCs, B-cell-depleted T cells, or T cells provided the cDNA or gDNA that made up the material.

Assay: immunoSEQ multiplex PCR; the TCRdb copy retains only in-frame clones and omits some. The repertoire has about 180,000 clones, approximately 87% of them found once; the top ten carry about an eighth. CDR1 and CDR2 (germline): SGHTA, FQGNSA. V was clipped by 3 bases and J by 4 bases; unmatched bases: 6. This CDR3 spans 15 amino acids. The sample was peripheral blood. This TCR was recovered from a woman aged 70-85 years with COVID-19, enrolled during active disease. The chain uses TRBV7-2 and TRBJ2-3; 8 nucleotides match TRBD2. CDR3: CASSFTGGGPDTQYF. For the CDR3, the DNA is TGTGCCAGCAGCTTCACCGGGGGGGGGCCAGATACGCAGTATTTT.